A single sample gave rise to the 6 T cell receptor beta chains below, sequenced in a study of shared clonotypes between healthy human individuals. In the naive CD8 group, cells lacked CD45RO and were positively selected for CCR7, so terminally differentiated effector memory CD45RA+ cells were left out. Assay: immunoSEQ multiplex PCR; the TCRdb copy retains only in-frame clones and omits some. The data contain around 620,000 clones, roughly 95% of them singletons. The specimen sequenced was naive CD8+ T cells sorted from blood. These TCRs come from a woman in her 30s in good health.

The chain couples TRBV29-1 to TRBJ2-5; weak D call: TRBD1 (6 bases). The CDR3 sequence is 12 residues long. The germline gives CDR1 SQVTM, CDR2 ANQGSEA. Trimming removed 7 bases at V and 0 bases at J, with 9 bases between. The CDR3 region is CSGGQYQETQYF. In DNA form, the CDR3 reads TGCAGCGGGGGGCAGTACCAAGAGACCCAGTACTTC.

The chain couples TRBV15 to TRBJ2-7; either TRBD1 or TRBD2 may supply D (6 bases each). Germline loops: CDR1 LNHNV, CDR2 YYDKDF (reference sequence). The CDR3 contains 15 residues. V shed 0 bases and J shed 1 base, with 10 bases lying between them. The DNA for the CDR3 is TGTGCCACCAGCAGAGATCGGGGGCGGTCCTACGAGCAGTACTTC. It specifies CATSRDRGRSYEQYF.

The rearrangement uses TRBV18 and TRBJ2-1; unclear D gene. V was shortened by 2 bases and J by 0 bases, with 11 bases between the two germline ends. CDR3 length: 16 amino acids. Germline loops: CDR1 KGHSH, CDR2 LQKENI. This CDR3 is CASSPVRYSSYNEQFF. CDR3 nucleotides: TGTGCCAGCTCACCAGTCCGTTACTCCTCCTACAATGAGCAGTTCTTC.

The V call is TRBV19, the J call TRBJ2-1, with 7 nucleotides matching TRBD2. Germline CDR1 LNHDA, CDR2 SQIVND (reference sequence). This CDR3 spans 16 amino acids. Unmatched junction bases numbered 14, after V lost 7 bases and J lost 5 bases. This chain's CDR3 is CASTPLVSGTNNEQFF. The CDR3 DNA follows: TGTGCCAGTACCCCCCTAGTGAGCGGGACTAACAATGAGCAGTTCTTC.

V usage is TRBV7-9 and J usage is TRBJ1-2; D gene uncertain. Germline loops: CDR1 SEHNR, CDR2 FQNEAQ (reference sequence). V was cut by 5 bases and J by 14 bases, with 18 bases left in between. This CDR3 comprises 12 residues. In DNA form, the CDR3 reads TGTGCCAGCAGCACCCCGGGCCTGGTAGAAACCTTC. It translates to CASSTPGLVETF.

The rearrangement joins TRBV29-1 to TRBJ2-7; 7 positions agree with TRBD2. The CDR3 is 13 residues long. CDR1 and CDR2 from the germline V gene are SQVTM and ANQGSEA. V gave up 4 bases and J gave up 3 bases; unmatched junction bases: 6. CDR3 sequence (DNA): TGCAGCGTTGGGGGAGCGGGGAACTACGAGCAGTACTTC. Translating gives CSVGGAGNYEQYF.